These T cell receptor beta chains were read from a single sample in a study of shared clonotypes between healthy human individuals. Sequencing used immunoSEQ multiplex PCR; TCRdb keeps in-frame clones, though not all of them. The sample includes 750,000 to 1,000,000 clones, roughly 92% of them seen just once. The sequencing sample was made of naive CD8+ T cells sorted from blood. These receptors were collected from a man between 25 and 39 years old in good health. CDR3s include the opening cysteine and the closing phenylalanine or tryptophan. Fields, in order: D gene, V gene, J gene, clone size, CDR3 DNA, CDR3 protein. A D gene is named only where the DNA matches it firmly. The size of a clone is reported for some rows only, either as once, few or many, or as a class for expanded clones.

-,TRBV5-6,TRBJ2-7,-,TGTGCCAGCAGCACCGCCGGGAGAACTTACGAGCAGTACTTC,CASSTAGRTYEQYF
TRBD1,TRBV28,TRBJ2-7,-,TGTGCCAGCAGTCCTTCCCGGGACAGTTACTCCTACGAGCAGTACTTC,CASSPSRDSYSYEQYF
-,TRBV19,TRBJ2-7,-,TGTGCCAGTAGAGAGACGGGGAGCTCCTACGAGCAGTACTTC,CASRETGSSYEQYF
-,TRBV25-1,TRBJ2-7,-,TGTGCCAGCACGTTTGGGTACAGCGGGTCCGAGCAGTACTTC,CASTFGYSGSEQYF
TRBD1,TRBV29-1,TRBJ2-2,-,TGCAGCGCATACCGGGACAGGGCCCCCGGGGAGCTGTTTTTT,CSAYRDRAPGELFF
TRBD2,TRBV7-7,TRBJ2-3,-,TGTGCCGGACACATTAAGCGGGAGGGCACAGATACGCAGTATTTT,CAGHIKREGTDTQYF
-,TRBV4-3,TRBJ1-2,-,TGCGCCAGCAGCTCCACCACAAGGAGTAACTATGGCTACACCTTC,CASSSTTRSNYGYTF
TRBD1,TRBV6-1,TRBJ2-7,-,TGTGCCAGCAGTGAACCCAGGGGGCGACCCTACGAGCAGTACTTC,CASSEPRGRPYEQYF
-,TRBV5-1,TRBJ2-1,-,TGCGCCAGCAGCTTGGGTCTCAGGGTCGGATGGGGCTCCTACAATGAGCAGTTCTTC,CASSLGLRVGWGSYNEQFF
TRBD1,TRBV30,TRBJ1-3,few,TGTGCCTGGAGTGGGGACAGTGTACAAGACACCATATATTTT,CAWSGDSVQDTIYF
TRBD2,TRBV7-8,TRBJ2-1,-,TGTGCCAGCAGCTCCTTGTCCCTGACTAGCCTGGGTCCCTACAATGAGCAGTTCTTC,CASSSLSLTSLGPYNEQFF
TRBD2,TRBV6-6,TRBJ2-1,-,TGTGCCAGCAGCCCGACTAGCGGGCCATACAATGAGCAGTTCTTC,CASSPTSGPYNEQFF
-,TRBV5-4,TRBJ2-1,-,TGTGCCAGCAGCTCGAGCTCCTACAATGAGCAGTTCTTC,CASSSSSYNEQFF
TRBD2,TRBV15,TRBJ2-5,-,TGTGCCACCAGCAAGTCCCCCTTGACTAGCGGGAGAACAGAGACCCAGTACTTC,CATSKSPLTSGRTETQYF
-,TRBV11-2,TRBJ2-1,-,TGTGCCAGCAGCTTAGCGGGACTTGGGTTTGAGCAGTTCTTC,CASSLAGLGFEQFF
-,TRBV5-1,TRBJ2-7,few,TGCGCCAGCAGCTTGGCAGGCTCCTACGAGCAGTACTTC,CASSLAGSYEQYF
TRBD2,TRBV6-1,TRBJ2-3,-,TGTGCCAGCAGGGAGACTAGCGGGTCTTATACGCAGTATTTT,CASRETSGSYTQYF
TRBD1,TRBV7-2,TRBJ2-3,-,TGTGCCAGCAGCCTACCCACAGGGGTAGGGCAGGCAGATACGCAGTATTTT,CASSLPTGVGQADTQYF
TRBD2,TRBV9,TRBJ2-2,-,TGTGCCAGCAGCGTAGAGGGAAGCGGGAGGGCCGACACCGGGGAGCTGTTTTTT,CASSVEGSGRADTGELFF
TRBD2,TRBV27,TRBJ2-1,-,TGTGCCAGCAGTTTGCTAGCGGGAGTGGGCGTCGACAATGAGCAGTTCTTC,CASSLLAGVGVDNEQFF
TRBD1,TRBV7-2,TRBJ2-2,-,TGTGCCAGCAGCGGCCCCCGGGACAGGGGCGATACCGGGGAGCTGTTTTTT,CASSGPRDRGDTGELFF